The clone carrying this T cell receptor beta chain was seen only a few times. The sample belongs to a study of shared clonotypes between healthy human individuals. Germline-derived CDR1 and CDR2 are LNHDA and SQIVND (reference sequence). The V gene lost 10 bases and the J gene lost 3 bases, with 16 bases spanning the gap. This CDR3 is built from 13 residues. A deep-level run was used for the assay. The data were produced by immunoSEQ multiplex PCR, yet TCRdb's version contains in-frame clones alone and is incomplete. Of hundreds of thousands of clones in the sample, 79% are singletons; the top ten hold about 13%.

The chain is built from TRBV19 and TRBJ2-7; D gene ambiguous. The origin of this receptor is a woman in her 40s in good health. Some clones in this sample may be carry-over from other donors' samples. The sequencing sample was made of PBMCs. For the CDR3, the DNA is TGTGCCACTCGTGCAGAGCCAAGCTACGAGCAGTACTTC. Translating it yields CATRAEPSYEQYF.